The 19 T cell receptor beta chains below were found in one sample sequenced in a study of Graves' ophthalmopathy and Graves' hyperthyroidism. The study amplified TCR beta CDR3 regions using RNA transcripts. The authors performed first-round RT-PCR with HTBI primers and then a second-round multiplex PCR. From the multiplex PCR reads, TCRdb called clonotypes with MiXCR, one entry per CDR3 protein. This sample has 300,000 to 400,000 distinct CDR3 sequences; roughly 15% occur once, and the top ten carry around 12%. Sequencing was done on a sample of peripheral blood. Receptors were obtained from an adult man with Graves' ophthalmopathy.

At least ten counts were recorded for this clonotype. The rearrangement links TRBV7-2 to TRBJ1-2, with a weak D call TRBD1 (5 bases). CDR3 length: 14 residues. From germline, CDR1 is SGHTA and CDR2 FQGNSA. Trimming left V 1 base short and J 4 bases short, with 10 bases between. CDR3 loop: CASSLDWQGYGYTF. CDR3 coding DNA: TGTGCCAGCAGCTTAGATTGGCAGGGCTATGGCTACACCTTC.

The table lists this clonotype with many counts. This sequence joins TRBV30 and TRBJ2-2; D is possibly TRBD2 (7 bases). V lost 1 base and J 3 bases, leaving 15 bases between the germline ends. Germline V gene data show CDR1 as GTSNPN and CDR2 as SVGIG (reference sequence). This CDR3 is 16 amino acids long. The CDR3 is CAWSGEGHRDTGELFF. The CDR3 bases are TGTGCCTGGAGTGGGGAGGGACATAGGGACACCGGGGAGCTGTTTTTT.

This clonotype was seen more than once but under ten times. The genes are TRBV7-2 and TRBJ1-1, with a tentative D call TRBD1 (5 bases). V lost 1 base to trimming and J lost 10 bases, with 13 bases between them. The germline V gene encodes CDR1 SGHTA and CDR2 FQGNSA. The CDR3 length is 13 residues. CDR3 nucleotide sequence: TGTGCCAGCAGCTTAGTCGGAGGGGCCCCAGCTTTCTTT. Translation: CASSLVGGAPAFF.

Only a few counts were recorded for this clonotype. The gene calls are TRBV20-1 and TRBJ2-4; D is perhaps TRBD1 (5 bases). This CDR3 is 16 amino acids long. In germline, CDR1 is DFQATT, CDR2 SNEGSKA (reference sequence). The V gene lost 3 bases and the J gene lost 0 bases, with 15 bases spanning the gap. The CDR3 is CSASGHPPLAKNIQYF. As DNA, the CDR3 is TGCAGTGCTAGTGGACACCCACCCCTAGCCAAAAACATTCAGTACTTC.

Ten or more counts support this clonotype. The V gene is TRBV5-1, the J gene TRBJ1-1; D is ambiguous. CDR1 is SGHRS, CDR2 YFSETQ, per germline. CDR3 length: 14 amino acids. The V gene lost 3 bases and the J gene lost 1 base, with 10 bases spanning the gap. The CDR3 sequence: CASSSGVRNTEAFF. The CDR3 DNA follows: TGCGCCAGCAGCTCGGGTGTGCGGAACACTGAAGCTTTCTTT.

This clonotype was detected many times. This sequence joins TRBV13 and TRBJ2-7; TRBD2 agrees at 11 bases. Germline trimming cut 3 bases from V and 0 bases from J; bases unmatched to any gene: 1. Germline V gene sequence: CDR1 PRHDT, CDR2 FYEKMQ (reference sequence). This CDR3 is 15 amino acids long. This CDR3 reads CASSLGLAVSYEQYF. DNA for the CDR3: TGTGCCAGCAGCTTGGGACTAGCGGTCTCCTACGAGCAGTACTTC.

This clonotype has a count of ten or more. The CDR3 loop reads CASSEISGGYEQYF. In DNA form, the CDR3 reads TGTGCCAGCAGTGAAATTAGCGGGGGCTACGAGCAGTACTTC. The chain employs TRBV6-1 and TRBJ2-7, with 9 bases aligning to TRBD2. Germline lookup yields CDR1 MNHNS and CDR2 SASEGT. The CDR3 covers 14 residues. The V segment lost 2 bases and the J segment 3 bases; nucleotides outside the gene matches: 2.

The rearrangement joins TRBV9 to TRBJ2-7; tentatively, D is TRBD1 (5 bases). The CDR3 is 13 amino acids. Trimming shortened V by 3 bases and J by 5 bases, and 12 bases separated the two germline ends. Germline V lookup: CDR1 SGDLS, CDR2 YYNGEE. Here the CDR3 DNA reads TGTGCCAGCAGCGCAGAGGTAGGGGACGAGCAGTACTTC. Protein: CASSAEVGDEQYF.

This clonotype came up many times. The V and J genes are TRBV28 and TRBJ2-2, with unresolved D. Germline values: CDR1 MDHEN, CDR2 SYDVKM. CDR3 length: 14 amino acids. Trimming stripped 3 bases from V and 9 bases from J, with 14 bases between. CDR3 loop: CASSLVGRNRELFF. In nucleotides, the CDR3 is TGTGCCAGCAGTTTGGTCGGGCGGAACCGGGAGCTGTTTTTT.

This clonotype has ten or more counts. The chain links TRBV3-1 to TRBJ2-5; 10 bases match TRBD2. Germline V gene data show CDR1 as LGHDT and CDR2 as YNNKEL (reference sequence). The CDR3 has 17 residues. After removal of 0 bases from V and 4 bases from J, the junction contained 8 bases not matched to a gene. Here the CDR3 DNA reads TGTGCCAGCAGCCAAGATAGAGCTAGCGGGAGTTTAGAGACCCAGTACTTC. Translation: CASSQDRASGSLETQYF.

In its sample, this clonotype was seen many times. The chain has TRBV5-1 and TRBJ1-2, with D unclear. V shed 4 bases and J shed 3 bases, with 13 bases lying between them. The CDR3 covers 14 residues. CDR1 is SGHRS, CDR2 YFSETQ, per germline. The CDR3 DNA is TGCGCCAGCAGCGAAGCGGGGTCCCACTATGGCTACACCTTC. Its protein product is CASSEAGSHYGYTF.

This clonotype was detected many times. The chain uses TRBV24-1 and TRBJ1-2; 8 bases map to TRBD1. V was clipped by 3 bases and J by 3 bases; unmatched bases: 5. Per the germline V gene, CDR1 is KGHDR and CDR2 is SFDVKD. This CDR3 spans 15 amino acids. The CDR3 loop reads CATSDPTGADYGYTF. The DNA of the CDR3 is TGTGCCACCAGTGATCCGACAGGGGCCGACTATGGCTACACCTTC.

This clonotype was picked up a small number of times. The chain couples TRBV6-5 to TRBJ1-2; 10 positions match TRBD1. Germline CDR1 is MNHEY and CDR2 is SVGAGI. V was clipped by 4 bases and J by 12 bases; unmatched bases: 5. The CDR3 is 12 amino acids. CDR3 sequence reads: CASSFGTGDHTF. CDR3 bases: TGTGCCAGCAGTTTTGGGACAGGGGACCACACCTTC.

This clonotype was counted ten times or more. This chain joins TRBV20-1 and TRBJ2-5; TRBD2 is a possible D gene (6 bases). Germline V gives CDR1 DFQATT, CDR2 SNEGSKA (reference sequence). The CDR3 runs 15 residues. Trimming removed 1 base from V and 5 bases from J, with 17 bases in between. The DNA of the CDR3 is TGCAGTGCTAGAGTATTAGCGGAAGCCACGGAGACCCAGTACTTC. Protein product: CSARVLAEATETQYF.

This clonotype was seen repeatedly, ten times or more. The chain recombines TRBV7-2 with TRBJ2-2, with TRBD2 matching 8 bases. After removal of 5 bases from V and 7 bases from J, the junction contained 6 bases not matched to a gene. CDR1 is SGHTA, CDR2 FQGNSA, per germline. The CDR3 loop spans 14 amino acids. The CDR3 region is CASSTGTSNGELFF. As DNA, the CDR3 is TGTGCCAGCAGCACAGGGACTAGTAACGGGGAGCTGTTTTTT.

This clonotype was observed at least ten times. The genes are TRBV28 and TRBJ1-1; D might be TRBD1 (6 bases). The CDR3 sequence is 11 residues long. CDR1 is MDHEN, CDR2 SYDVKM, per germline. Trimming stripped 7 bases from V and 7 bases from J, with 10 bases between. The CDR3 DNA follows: TGTGCCAGCATCGGGACAAGTGAAGCTTTCTTT. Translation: CASIGTSEAFF.

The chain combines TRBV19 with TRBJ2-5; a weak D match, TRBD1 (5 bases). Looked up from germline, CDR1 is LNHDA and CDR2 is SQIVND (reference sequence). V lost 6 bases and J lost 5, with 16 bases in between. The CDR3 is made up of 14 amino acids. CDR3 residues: CASSLGQEYETQYF. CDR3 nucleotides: TGTGCCAGTAGCTTGGGGCAGGAGTATGAGACCCAGTACTTC.

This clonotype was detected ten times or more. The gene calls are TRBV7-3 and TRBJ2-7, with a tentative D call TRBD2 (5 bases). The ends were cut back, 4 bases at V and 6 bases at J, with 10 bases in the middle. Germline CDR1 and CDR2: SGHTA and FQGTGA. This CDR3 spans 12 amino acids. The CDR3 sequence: CASSSGMAEQYF. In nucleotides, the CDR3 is TGTGCCAGCAGCTCGGGGATGGCCGAGCAGTACTTC.

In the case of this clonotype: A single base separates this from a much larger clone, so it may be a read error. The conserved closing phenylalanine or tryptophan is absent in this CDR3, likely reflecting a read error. The CDR3 is CASSYAGAVAKNIQYY. DNA for the CDR3: TGTGCCAGCAGTTACGCCGGGGCGGTAGCCAAAAACATTCAGTACTAC. This rearrangement joins TRBV7-2 to TRBJ2-4; possibly TRBD1 or TRBD2 for D (5 bases each). The germline V and J ends were trimmed by 6 bases and 0 bases, with 15 bases remaining between them. Germline V gene lookup returns CDR1 SGHTA and CDR2 FQGNSA. CDR3 length: 16 residues.